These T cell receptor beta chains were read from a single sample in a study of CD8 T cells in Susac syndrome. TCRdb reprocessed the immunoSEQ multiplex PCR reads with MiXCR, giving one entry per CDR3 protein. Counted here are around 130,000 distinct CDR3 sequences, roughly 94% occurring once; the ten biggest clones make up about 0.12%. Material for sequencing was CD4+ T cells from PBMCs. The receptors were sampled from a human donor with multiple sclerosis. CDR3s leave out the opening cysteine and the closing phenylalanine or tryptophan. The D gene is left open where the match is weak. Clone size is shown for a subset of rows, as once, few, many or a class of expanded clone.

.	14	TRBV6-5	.	ASSYSGSETGETQY
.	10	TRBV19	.	ASSSTQETQY
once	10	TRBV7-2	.	ASSTDWETQY
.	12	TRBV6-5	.	ASSFMSFTDTQY
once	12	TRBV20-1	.	SARRALTPYEQY
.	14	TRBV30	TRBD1	AWSPPVGQAPYEQY
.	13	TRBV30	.	AWSADPFSGNTIY
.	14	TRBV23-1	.	ASSQSGGQRHYGYT
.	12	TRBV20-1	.	SAKEGRSTDTQY
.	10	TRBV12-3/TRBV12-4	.	ASSFESQGAF
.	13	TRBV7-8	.	ASSLRGASYNEQF
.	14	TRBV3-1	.	ASSQDPDVMVNEQF
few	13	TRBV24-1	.	ATYHTPEAKNIQY
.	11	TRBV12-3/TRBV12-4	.	ASSLTGVYEQY
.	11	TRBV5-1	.	ASSQGPSDEQF
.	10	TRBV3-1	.	ASSNKVNEQF
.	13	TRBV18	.	ASSPTSTGNTEAF
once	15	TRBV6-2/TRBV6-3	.	ASSYSTMGGSYQPQH
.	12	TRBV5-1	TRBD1	ASSSRTGDTEAF
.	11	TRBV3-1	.	ASTYSGANVLT
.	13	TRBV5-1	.	ASSLGPGRSYEQY
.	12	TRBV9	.	ASSRLTSQETQY
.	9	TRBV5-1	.	ASSLGLAQY
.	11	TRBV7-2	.	ASSSGPFYEQY
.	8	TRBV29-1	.	SVADNEQF
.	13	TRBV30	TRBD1	AWSIRTGGNSPLH
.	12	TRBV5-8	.	ASSRTVDYNEQF
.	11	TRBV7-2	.	ASRSNRATEAF
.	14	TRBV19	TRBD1	ASRVLGTANTGELF
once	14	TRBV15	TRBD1	ATSRDKGGTGYGYT
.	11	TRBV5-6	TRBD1	ASSRGQVYGYT
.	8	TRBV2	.	ASSGNTIY
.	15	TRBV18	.	ASSLLLAGGLNYGYT
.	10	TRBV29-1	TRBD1	SVGDRAYEQY
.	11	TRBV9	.	ASSVLQGGELF
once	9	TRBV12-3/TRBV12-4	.	ASSLPGSYT
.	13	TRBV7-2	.	ASSFGQGSPEKLF
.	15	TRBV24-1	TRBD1	ATSDAPDRAPGNEQF
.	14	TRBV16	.	ASSQLRGRTNYGYT
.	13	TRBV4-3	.	ASSQAPMYQETQY
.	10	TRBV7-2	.	ASSLAFYGYT
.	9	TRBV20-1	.	SARGGPSAA
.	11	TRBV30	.	AWSVLEWGGYT
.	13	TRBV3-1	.	ASSQDRQSSYGYT
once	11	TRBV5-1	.	ASSLVGTQPQH
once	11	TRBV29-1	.	SVEEGRNTEAF
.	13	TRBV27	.	ASTLDRSFLDEQF